The 21 T cell receptor beta chains listed next were all sequenced from one sample in a study of T cell changes during pregnancy in multiple sclerosis. Method: immunoSEQ multiplex PCR; TCRdb's copy keeps in-frame clones and lacks some. The table records about 40,000 clones, about nine tenths of them present only once. Sample: peripheral blood, taken in the second trimester of pregnancy. These TCRs come from a female donor in good health, enrolled as a control in a pregnancy study.

This chain links TRBV6-5 with TRBJ1-6; possible D gene TRBD1, 5 bases. Trimming stripped 3 bases from V and 10 bases from J, with 7 bases between. There are 12 residues in the CDR3. CDR1 MNHEY and CDR2 SVGAGI come from the germline V gene. The CDR3 sequence: CASSYRGSPLHF. The DNA of the CDR3 is TGTGCCAGCAGTTATAGGGGATCACCCCTCCACTTT.

The chain has TRBV5-8 and TRBJ1-5, with unresolved D. V lost 0 bases, J lost 2 bases, and 12 bases lay in between. The CDR3 loop spans 16 amino acids. From germline, CDR1 is SGHTS and CDR2 YDEGEE. The CDR3 is CASSLGGLGGNQPQHF. DNA for the CDR3: TGTGCCAGCAGCTTGGGAGGGCTTGGGGGCAATCAGCCCCAGCATTTT. The whole variable domain, filled in from reference TRBV5-8 and TRBJ1-5, reads EAGVTQSPTHLIKTRGQQATLRCSPISGHTSVYWYQQALGLGLQFLLWYDEGEERNRGNFPPRFSGRQFPNYSSELNVNALELEDSALYLCASSLGGLGGNQPQHFGDGTRLSIL.

The rearrangement joins TRBV11-2 to TRBJ2-7; TRBD2 matches 11 bases. This CDR3 has 13 residues. Unmatched junction bases numbered 3, after V lost 0 bases and J lost 11 bases. The germline V gene encodes CDR1 SGHAT and CDR2 FQNNGV. CDR3 in DNA: TGTGCCAGCAGCTTAGAGTTTAGCGGGAGGGAGTACTTC. Translating gives CASSLEFSGREYF.

V usage is TRBV6-1 and J usage is TRBJ1-5; D call uncertain. The CDR3 is 13 residues long. Germline V gene sequence: CDR1 MNHNS, CDR2 SASEGT. Trimming pared 2 bases from V and 7 bases from J, leaving 9 bases between. This CDR3 is CASSERVLQPQHF. As DNA, the CDR3 is TGTGCCAGCAGTGAACGGGTCCTACAGCCCCAGCATTTT.

This rearrangement joins TRBV5-4 to TRBJ1-1; a possible D gene is TRBD1 (5 bases). The CDR3 consists of 14 residues. CDR1 and CDR2 from the germline V gene are SGHNT and YYREEE (reference sequence). Trimming took 4 bases from V and 1 from J, leaving 11 bases between them. The CDR3 loop is CASSRQGSNTEAFF. CDR3 in DNA: TGTGCCAGCAGCAGGCAGGGTTCGAACACTGAAGCTTTCTTT.

V gene TRBV7-9 combines with J gene TRBJ2-3, with a weak D call TRBD2 (7 bases). The CDR3 sequence is 14 residues long. V dropped 0 bases and J dropped 6 bases, with 10 bases sitting between them. Germline V gene data show CDR1 as SEHNR and CDR2 as FQNEAQ (reference sequence). CDR3 amino acids: CASSLAGGLDTQYF. The CDR3, as DNA: TGTGCCAGCAGCTTAGCGGGGGGGCTGGATACGCAGTATTTT.

CDR3 sequence reads: CASSEGGDQPQHF. CDR3 in DNA: TGTGCCAGCAGTGAAGGGGGGGATCAGCCCCAGCATTTT. The J gene is TRBJ1-5, the V gene TRBV25-1; possible D gene TRBD1, 5 bases. Germline CDR1 and CDR2: MGHDK and SYGVNS. The V gene lost 2 bases and the J gene lost 5 bases, with 7 bases spanning the gap. CDR3 length: 13 residues.

This chain links TRBV6-1 with TRBJ1-1; the D is unclear. The CDR3 extends over 14 amino acids. Germline CDR1 reads MNHNS; CDR2 reads SASEGT. V lost 6 bases, J lost 3 bases, and 14 bases lay in between. CDR3 DNA sequence: TGTGCCAGCAGGGATACGACACCTTACACTGAAGCTTTCTTT. This codes for CASRDTTPYTEAFF.

J is TRBJ2-1 and V is TRBV29-1; TRBD2 might be the D (6 bases). V lost 7 bases and J lost 7, with 20 bases in between. Germline CDR1 and CDR2: SQVTM and ANQGSEA. The CDR3 spans 14 residues. CDR3 DNA sequence: TGCAGCGCTCGCCGGGACTTAGGGGCTAATGAGCAGTTCTTC. Protein: CSARRDLGANEQFF.

The chain is built from TRBV7-2 and TRBJ1-2; maybe TRBD1 (5 bases). Trimming pared 4 bases from V and 4 bases from J, leaving 10 bases between. Germline CDR1 and CDR2: SGHTA and FQGNSA. This CDR3 comprises 13 residues. The CDR3 DNA reads TGTGCCAGCAGCTCCAGGGTTGGCTATGGCTACACCTTC. Its protein product is CASSSRVGYGYTF.

The chain couples TRBV7-2 to TRBJ2-6, with 9 bases that match TRBD2. CDR3 length: 18 residues. Germline CDR1 is SGHTA and CDR2 is FQGNSA. Losses at the gene ends were 2 bases for V and 0 bases for J; bases not matched to a gene: 5. The CDR3 region has the DNA TGTGCCAGCAGCTTAACCCTAGCGGGGTCCTCTGGGGCCAACGTCCTGACTTTC. The encoded protein is CASSLTLAGSSGANVLTF.

The chain uses TRBV27 and TRBJ2-7, with D maybe TRBD1 (6 bases). Germline V CDR1 and CDR2: MNHEY, SMNVEV (reference sequence). The CDR3 length is 12 residues. V was pared by 5 bases and J by 6 bases, with 11 bases between. For the CDR3, the DNA is TGTGCCAGCAGTGTGACAGGAGGCGAGCAGTACTTC. Residues: CASSVTGGEQYF.

This clone was observed once. The CDR3 sequence: CASSANPIPLSGYTF. DNA of the CDR3: TGTGCCAGCAGCGCCAACCCTATTCCACTCTCGGGCTACACCTTC. This chain uses TRBV9 with TRBJ1-2; D call uncertain. V lost 3 bases, J lost 8 bases, and 20 bases lay in between. Germline CDR1 reads SGDLS; CDR2 reads YYNGEE. This CDR3 region has 15 residues.

The rearrangement uses TRBV5-6 and TRBJ1-2, with D uncertain. Germline loops: CDR1 SGHDT, CDR2 YYEEEE. The V and J ends lost 0 bases and 1 base respectively, with 7 bases between them. CDR3 length: 14 residues. This CDR3 reads CASSLELYNYGYTF. Here the CDR3 DNA reads TGTGCCAGCAGCTTGGAATTGTATAACTATGGCTACACCTTC. Together with reference TRBV5-6 and TRBJ1-2, the CDR3 gives the full variable domain: DAGVTQSPTHLIKTRGQQVTLRCSPKSGHDTVSWYQQALGQGPQFIFQYYEEEERQRGNFPDRFSGHQFPNYSSELNVNALLLGDSALYLCASSLELYNYGYTFGSGTRLTVV.

J is TRBJ2-3 and V is TRBV28, with 11 bases fitting TRBD2. This CDR3 contains 16 residues. The V gene end was trimmed by 2 bases and the J gene end by 5 bases; junction bases not matched to a gene: 6. Looked up from germline, CDR1 is MDHEN and CDR2 is SYDVKM. The CDR3 DNA follows: TGTGCCAGCAGTTTAATCTCCCTAGCGGGAGGAGATACGCAGTATTTT. Translated, it gives CASSLISLAGGDTQYF. The full variable domain, with the rest looked up from reference TRBV28 and TRBJ2-3, is DVKVTQSSRYLVKRTGEKVFLECVQDMDHENMFWYRQDPGLGLRLIYFSYDVKMKEKGDIPEGYSVSREKKERFSLILESASTNQTSMYLCASSLISLAGGDTQYFGPGTRLTVL.

This chain links TRBV5-5 with TRBJ2-7; possibly TRBD1 for D (6 bases). CDR3 length: 14 amino acids. CDR1 is SGHKS and CDR2 is YYEKEE in the germline V gene (reference sequence). Deletions cut 0 bases from V and 6 bases from J, with 13 bases between. CDR3 in DNA: TGTGCCAGCAGCTTGGGGGGGCAGGGTGGCGAGCAGTACTTC. Translation: CASSLGGQGGEQYF.

CDR3 amino acids: CASSPDGGPMNTEAFF. The CDR3 region has the DNA TGTGCCAGCTCACCGGACGGGGGACCGATGAACACTGAAGCTTTCTTT. The genes are TRBV18 and TRBJ1-1; TRBD1 is a possible D gene (5 bases). The V end lost 3 bases, the J end lost 0 bases, and 14 bases lay between the germline ends. Per the germline V gene, CDR1 is KGHSH and CDR2 is LQKENI. The CDR3 length is 16 residues.

This clone was detected only a few times. This rearrangement joins TRBV30 to TRBJ1-1; D uncertain. The CDR3 is 13 amino acids. Trimming took 4 bases from V and 7 from J, leaving 16 bases between them. CDR1 and CDR2 from the germline V gene are GTSNPN and SVGIG (reference sequence). CDR3 amino acids: CAWMKEGRVEAFF. CDR3 coding DNA: TGTGCCTGGATGAAAGAAGGGCGGGTTGAAGCTTTCTTT.

This clone is termed medium-sized (0.01 to 0.1%). The V gene is TRBV6-1, the J gene TRBJ1-5, with D hard to call. V was shortened by 1 base and J by 7 bases, with 8 bases between the two germline ends. CDR1 and CDR2 (germline): MNHNS, SASEGT. The CDR3 loop spans 13 amino acids. The CDR3 sequence is CASSEEEWQPQHF. CDR3 nucleotide sequence: TGTGCCAGCAGTGAAGAGGAGTGGCAGCCCCAGCATTTT.

The chain carries TRBV6-1 and TRBJ2-3, with D perhaps TRBD1 (5 bases). This CDR3 is 14 amino acids long. Looked up from germline, CDR1 is MNHNS and CDR2 is SASEGT. V lost 3 bases to trimming and J lost 0 bases, with 7 bases between them. CDR3 amino acids: CASSEGPSTDTQYF. Written as DNA, the CDR3 is TGTGCCAGCAGTGAGGGGCCCAGCACAGATACGCAGTATTTT.

The CDR3 nucleotides read TGTGCCTGGAGTGTAGGGGACTCTGGAAACACCATATATTTT. It yields the protein CAWSVGDSGNTIYF. The rearrangement links TRBV30 to TRBJ1-3; D may be TRBD1 (5 bases). V was shortened by 0 bases and J by 0 bases, with 6 bases between the two germline ends. CDR3 length: 14 amino acids. Germline CDR1 reads GTSNPN; CDR2 reads SVGIG (reference sequence).